Below are 18 T cell receptor beta chains sequenced from a single sample in a study of blood T cell repertoires in COVID-19 (TCRdb year 2020). The library was prepared using the immunoSEQ multiplex PCR assay. As stored in TCRdb, this immuneACCESS dataset retains in-frame rearrangements with V and J assigned. A fraction of the clones does not appear; measured against another copy, unresolved V genes explain less than half of the discrepancy, and the remainder lacks a known reason. The table for this sample lists 650,000 to 800,000 clones; 70% to 90% of them were counted only once. The biggest ten clones account for over 0.2% of the sample. Source material: peripheral blood. The receptors come from a woman under 30 with acute or convalescent COVID-19.

The gene calls are TRBV6-5 and TRBJ1-5, with D possibly TRBD1 on 6 matching bases. Trimming left V 6 bases short and J 6 bases short, with 18 bases between. CDR3 length: 15 residues. Per germline, CDR1 MNHEY and CDR2 SVGAGI. DNA for the CDR3: TGTGCCAGCAGCGCCCGGGGGGCCCTCGGTCAGCCCCAGCATTTT. Protein sequence: CASSARGALGQPQHF.

The chain combines TRBV6-5 with TRBJ2-1; tentative D call: TRBD2 (6 bases). Trimming cost V 3 bases and J 7 bases, with 19 bases left between them. CDR1 and CDR2 (germline): MNHEY, SVGAGI. The CDR3 covers 16 residues. The CDR3 loop is CASSYPGLIEGNEQFF. In DNA, the CDR3 is TGTGCCAGCAGTTATCCGGGACTGATAGAGGGAAATGAGCAGTTCTTC.

This clone was found a few times. The chain joins TRBV2 to TRBJ1-1; TRBD1 might be the D (5 bases). CDR3 length: 15 amino acids. V lost 5 bases and J lost 1, with 14 bases in between. Germline CDR1 and CDR2: SNHLY and FYNNEI. CDR3 sequence: CASSRVWGENTEAFF. In nucleotides, the CDR3 is TGTGCCAGCAGTAGAGTTTGGGGGGAGAACACTGAAGCTTTCTTT.

This clone was detected only once. The chain employs TRBV2 and TRBJ2-7, with 7 bases matching TRBD1. The CDR3 sequence is 12 residues long. Germline CDR1 SNHLY, CDR2 FYNNEI. The ends lost 6 bases at V and 7 bases at J; junction bases unmatched: 6. DNA of the CDR3: TGTGCCAGCAGACCACAGGGGTGGGAGCAGTACTTC. Amino acid sequence: CASRPQGWEQYF.

The V gene is TRBV9, the J gene TRBJ1-1; tentatively, D is TRBD1 (5 bases). Germline CDR1 reads SGDLS; CDR2 reads YYNGEE. The V gene lost 3 bases and the J gene lost 1 base, with 13 bases spanning the gap. The CDR3 extends over 15 amino acids. This chain's CDR3 is CASSGGGWRNTEAFF. The CDR3 nucleotides read TGTGCCAGCAGCGGGGGCGGATGGCGGAACACTGAAGCTTTCTTT.

This clone appeared a single time. The chain has TRBV27 and TRBJ1-1; no firm D call. V lost 4 bases to trimming and J lost 5 bases, with 26 bases between them. The CDR3 totals 18 residues. Per the germline V gene, CDR1 is MNHEY and CDR2 is SMNVEV (reference sequence). Here the CDR3 reads CASSSNNAPFFTWTEAFF. Here the CDR3 DNA reads TGTGCCAGCAGTTCAAATAATGCCCCCTTCTTTACTTGGACTGAAGCTTTCTTT.

The V call is TRBV4-3, the J call TRBJ2-3, with D unresolved. Trimming took off 1 base at V and 8 bases at J, with 19 bases between the two ends. The CDR3 is made up of 16 amino acids. Germline V lookup: CDR1 LGHNA, CDR2 YSLEER. DNA for the CDR3: TGCGCCAGCAGCCAAGCTCCGGTCGAAACCTCGGGTACGCAGTATTTT. This sequence encodes CASSQAPVETSGTQYF.

This rearrangement joins TRBV5-1 to TRBJ2-3; 7 bases line up with TRBD1. Per germline, CDR1 SGHRS and CDR2 YFSETQ. This CDR3 contains 18 residues. V dropped 0 bases and J dropped 1; count of bases not matched to a gene: 11. CDR3 in DNA: TGCGCCAGCAGCTTGGTGACAGGGCTGTTGTGGGGCACAGATACGCAGTATTTT. Protein sequence: CASSLVTGLLWGTDTQYF.

This sequence joins TRBV7-9 and TRBJ1-2; 8 bases map to TRBD1. V dropped 4 bases and J dropped 8; count of bases not matched to a gene: 12. The CDR3 has 15 amino acids. Germline V lookup: CDR1 SEHNR, CDR2 FQNEAQ (reference sequence). The CDR3 nucleotides are TGTGCCAGCAGCTACCCGGACAGGGCATACGGAGGCTACACCTTC. It specifies CASSYPDRAYGGYTF.

The rearrangement uses TRBV6-6 and TRBJ1-5; TRBD1 aligns across 12 bases. The V segment lost 5 bases and the J segment 2 bases; nucleotides outside the gene matches: 10. CDR1 is MNHNY, CDR2 SVGAGI, per germline (reference sequence). The CDR3 is 18 residues long. The CDR3 coding sequence is TGTGCCAGCAGTCGGGGACAGGGGGCATCCGGGGGCAATCAGCCCCAGCATTTT. It translates to CASSRGQGASGGNQPQHF.

V and J are TRBV28 and TRBJ2-2; 7 nucleotides align to TRBD1. J lost 6 bases, V lost 1 base, and 17 bases had no gene match. CDR3 size: 19 residues. Germline V gene lookup returns CDR1 MDHEN and CDR2 SYDVKM. Written as DNA, the CDR3 is TGTGCCAGCAGTTTATTGTTACTTGGGACAGACCATAGCTCCGGGGAGCTGTTTTTT. Translating it yields CASSLLLLGTDHSSGELFF.

The genes are TRBV10-1 and TRBJ1-1; no definite D call. Trimming took off 10 bases at V and 4 bases at J, with 10 bases between the two ends. Germline CDR1 and CDR2: WNHNN and SYGVQD (reference sequence). The CDR3 is made up of 11 amino acids. In DNA, the CDR3 is TGCGCCAAGGCGGGAGGCACTGAAGCTTTCTTT. This codes for CAKAGGTEAFF.

This CDR3 is CASSGTGLNEKLFF. The CDR3 coding sequence is TGTGCCAGTTCCGGGACAGGGCTTAATGAAAAACTGTTTTTT. The chain combines TRBV6-5 with TRBJ1-4, with TRBD1 matching over 9 bases. Germline CDR1 is MNHEY and CDR2 is SVGAGI. The length of the CDR3 is 14 residues. Trimming took 9 bases from V and 4 from J; bases not matched to a gene: 6.

The table lists this clone with a count of one. The rearrangement uses TRBV6-2 or TRBV6-3 and TRBJ1-2; D uncertain. Germline V CDR1 and CDR2: MNHEY, SVGEGT. The CDR3 extends over 16 amino acids. V was clipped by 6 bases and J by 7 bases, with 24 bases between them. The CDR3 nucleotides are TGTGCCAGCAGCCCTGGACTTGAGGGAGCAGGAGTTGGCTACACCTTC. Its translation: CASSPGLEGAGVGYTF.

This chain links TRBV6-2 or TRBV6-3 with TRBJ2-5, with D tentatively TRBD1 (7 bases). Germline values: CDR1 MNHEY, CDR2 SVGEGT. This CDR3 is built from 13 residues. Trimming removed 5 bases from V and 5 bases from J, with 12 bases in between. The DNA for the CDR3 is TGTGCCAGCAGTGAGACAGGGAGGGAGACCCAGTACTTC. Translated: CASSETGRETQYF.

The chain joins TRBV6-2 or TRBV6-3 to TRBJ2-2; D is possibly TRBD1 (6 bases). V was clipped by 5 bases and J by 6 bases, with 19 bases between them. Germline assignment: CDR1 MNHEY and CDR2 SVGEGT. This CDR3 comprises 16 residues. CDR3 DNA: TGTGCCAGCAGTCGGACAACAACAGGGCGGGCCGGGGAGCTGTTTTTT. This gives the protein CASSRTTTGRAGELFF.

The CDR3 DNA is TGTGCCAGCAGTTACTCATTCCTTAGAGCGGGGGTAAGCCTAAATGAGCAGTTCTTC. Translated, it gives CASSYSFLRAGVSLNEQFF. V and J are TRBV6-2 or TRBV6-3 and TRBJ2-1; TRBD2 matches 8 bases. The CDR3 contains 19 residues. The J segment lost 7 bases and the V segment lost 0 bases, leaving 17 bases of the junction unmatched. Germline values: CDR1 MNHEY, CDR2 SVGEGT.

The chain recombines TRBV5-1 with TRBJ2-6, with D possibly TRBD1 on 5 matching bases. Germline V gene sequence: CDR1 SGHRS, CDR2 YFSETQ. V was pared by 4 bases and J by 0 bases, with 14 bases between. The CDR3 has 17 amino acids. CDR3 in amino acids: CASSATARGSGANVLTF. Written as DNA, the CDR3 is TGCGCCAGCAGCGCGACTGCAAGGGGCTCTGGGGCCAACGTCCTGACTTTC.